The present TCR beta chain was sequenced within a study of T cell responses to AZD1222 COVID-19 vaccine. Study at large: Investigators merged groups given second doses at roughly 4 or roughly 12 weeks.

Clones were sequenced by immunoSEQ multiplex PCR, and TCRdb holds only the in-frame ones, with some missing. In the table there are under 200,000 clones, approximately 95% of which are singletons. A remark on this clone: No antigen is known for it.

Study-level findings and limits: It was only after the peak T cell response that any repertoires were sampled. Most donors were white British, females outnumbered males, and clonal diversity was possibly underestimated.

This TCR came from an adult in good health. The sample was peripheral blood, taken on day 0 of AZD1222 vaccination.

CDR3 protein: CASSLKFFTDTQYF. The CDR3 bases are TGTGCCAGCAGCTTAAAGTTCTTCACAGATACGCAGTATTTT. The gene calls are TRBV7-8 and TRBJ2-3; D remains unclear. Trimming stripped 2 bases from V and 2 bases from J, with 8 bases between. CDR1 is SGHVS and CDR2 is FQNEAQ in the germline V gene. This CDR3 has 14 residues.